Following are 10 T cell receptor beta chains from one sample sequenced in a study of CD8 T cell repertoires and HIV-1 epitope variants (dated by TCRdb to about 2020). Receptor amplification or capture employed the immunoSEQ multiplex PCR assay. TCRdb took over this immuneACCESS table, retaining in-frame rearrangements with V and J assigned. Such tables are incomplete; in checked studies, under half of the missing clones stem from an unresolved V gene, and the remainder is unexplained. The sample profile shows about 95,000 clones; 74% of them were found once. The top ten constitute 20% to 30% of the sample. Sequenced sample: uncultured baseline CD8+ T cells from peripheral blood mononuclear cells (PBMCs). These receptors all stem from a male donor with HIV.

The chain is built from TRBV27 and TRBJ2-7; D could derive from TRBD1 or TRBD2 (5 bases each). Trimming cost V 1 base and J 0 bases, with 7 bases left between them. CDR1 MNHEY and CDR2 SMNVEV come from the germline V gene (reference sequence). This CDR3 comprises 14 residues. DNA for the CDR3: TGTGCCAGCAGTTTATGGGGGAGCTCCTACGAGCAGTACTTC. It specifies CASSLWGSSYEQYF.

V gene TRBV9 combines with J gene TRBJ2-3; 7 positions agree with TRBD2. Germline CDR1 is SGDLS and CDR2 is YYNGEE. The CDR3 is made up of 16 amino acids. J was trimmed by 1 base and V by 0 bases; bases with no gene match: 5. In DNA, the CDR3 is TGTGCCAGCAGCGTAGGTAGCGGGCTACGCACAGATACGCAGTATTTT. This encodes CASSVGSGLRTDTQYF.

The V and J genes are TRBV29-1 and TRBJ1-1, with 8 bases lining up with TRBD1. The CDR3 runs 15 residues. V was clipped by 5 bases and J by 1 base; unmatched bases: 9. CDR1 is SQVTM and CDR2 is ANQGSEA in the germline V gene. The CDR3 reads CSVRDRTGRNTEAFF. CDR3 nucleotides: TGCAGCGTTCGCGATAGGACAGGGCGGAACACTGAAGCTTTCTTT.

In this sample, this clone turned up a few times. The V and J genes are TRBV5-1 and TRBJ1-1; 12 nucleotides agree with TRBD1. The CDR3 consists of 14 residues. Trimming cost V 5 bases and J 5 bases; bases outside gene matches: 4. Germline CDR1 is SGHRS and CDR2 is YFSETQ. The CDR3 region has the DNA TGCGCCAGCAGGGGACAGGGGGCCGGAACTGAAGCTTTCTTT. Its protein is CASRGQGAGTEAFF.

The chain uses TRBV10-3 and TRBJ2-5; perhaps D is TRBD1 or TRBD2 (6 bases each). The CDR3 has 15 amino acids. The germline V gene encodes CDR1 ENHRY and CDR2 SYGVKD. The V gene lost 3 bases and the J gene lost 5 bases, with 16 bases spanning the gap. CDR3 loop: CAISDDYRAGETQYF. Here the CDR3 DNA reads TGTGCCATCAGTGATGACTACAGGGCGGGGGAGACCCAGTACTTC.

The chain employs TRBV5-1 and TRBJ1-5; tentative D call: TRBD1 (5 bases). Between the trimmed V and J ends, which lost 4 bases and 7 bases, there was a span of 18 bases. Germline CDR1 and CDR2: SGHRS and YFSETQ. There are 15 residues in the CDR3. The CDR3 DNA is TGCGCCAGCAGCCCCGAAGGACGGGGGATCCAGCCCCAGCATTTT. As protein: CASSPEGRGIQPQHF.

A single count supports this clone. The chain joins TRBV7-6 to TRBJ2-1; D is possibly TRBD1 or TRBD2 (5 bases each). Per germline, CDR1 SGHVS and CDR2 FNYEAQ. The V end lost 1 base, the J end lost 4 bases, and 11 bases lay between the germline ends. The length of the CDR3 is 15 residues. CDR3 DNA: TGTGCCAGCAGCTTAGGGACGGGACCGTACAATGAGCAGTTCTTC. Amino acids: CASSLGTGPYNEQFF.

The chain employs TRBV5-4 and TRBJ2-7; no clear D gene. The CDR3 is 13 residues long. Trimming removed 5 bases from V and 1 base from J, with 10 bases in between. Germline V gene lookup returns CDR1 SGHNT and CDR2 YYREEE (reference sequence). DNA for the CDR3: TGTGCCAGCAGAGACCGAGGTTCCTACGAGCAGTACTTC. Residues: CASRDRGSYEQYF.

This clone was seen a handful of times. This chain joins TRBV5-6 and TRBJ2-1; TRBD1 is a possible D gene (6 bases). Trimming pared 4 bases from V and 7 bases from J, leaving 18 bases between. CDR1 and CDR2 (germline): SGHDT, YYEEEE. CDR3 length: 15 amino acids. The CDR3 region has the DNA TGTGCCAGCAGCCCCGGATTAATTAGGGGGAATGAGCAGTTCTTC. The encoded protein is CASSPGLIRGNEQFF.

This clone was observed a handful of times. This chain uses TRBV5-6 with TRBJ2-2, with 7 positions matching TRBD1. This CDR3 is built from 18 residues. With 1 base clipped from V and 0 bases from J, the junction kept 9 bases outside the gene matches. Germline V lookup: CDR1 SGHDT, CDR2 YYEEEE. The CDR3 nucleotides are TGTGCCAGCAGCTTGTTAGGAGCCGGGACAGCGAACACCGGGGAGCTGTTTTTT. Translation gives CASSLLGAGTANTGELFF.